This T cell receptor (beta chain) is drawn from a study of blood T cells in healthy people across ages (dated by TCRdb to the mid-2010s). Turning to the overall study: In model experiments, template switching captured about one uniquely barcoded TCR beta cDNA molecule for every two T cells. To avoid experimental bias, donors of different ages were randomly spread across the sequencing lanes. Using the same blood draw, the study looked at two additional independent replicas of 1 million unique cDNA reads for two donors, one aged 18 to 30 and the other aged 80 or older. Using deep sequencing normalized with unique cDNA molecular identifiers, the study measured how TCR beta repertoire diversity changes with age. Donors were grouped into four age groups: young (average roughly 17 years), middle-aged (roughly 40), aged (roughly 62) and long-lived (around 82).

In its sample, this clonotype was seen a few times. No antigen is known for it. Base qualities were left out, and no much larger clone turns up one base away. The junction carries 15 bases between V and J, which are trimmed by 5 bases and 5 bases respectively. The CDR3 goes from the cysteine to the phenylalanine over 14 residues. The CDR3 DNA has 42 bases and is translated from base 1. Based on the germline V gene, the CDR1 and CDR2 sequences are SGHTA and FQGNSA. Donors were roughly 40 systemically healthy Caucasian individuals from Russia aged 6 to 90 years. Roughly 9 milliliters of peripheral blood were drawn from each donor into EDTA-treated Vacutainer tubes. Ficoll-Paque density-gradient centrifugation was used to isolate PBMCs, with at least 6.5 million per sample. Trizol reagent was used to extract total RNA from the PBMCs, yielding at least 5 micrograms per sample. The percentages of naive CD45RAhigh/CD27high T cells were determined by flow cytometry on a PBMC aliquot from every donor.

General findings and caveats noted by the study authors: The CMV infection status of donors was not known, potentially confounding age-related changes in expanded clonotypes. Since profiling was done on bulk unsorted PBMCs, naive and antigen-experienced compartments could not be conclusively compared. The long-lived group showed more naive CD4+ T cells, fewer expanded clones and increased TCR diversity than the aged group, suggesting age selection. Estimates of total diversity from one million sequenced T cells were regarded as lower bounds and underestimates. As age increased, observed TCR beta diversity per million T cells dropped in a roughly linear way, and a significant reduction was already evident by age 40. The percentage of naive T cells measured by flow cytometry correlated strongly with observed TCR beta diversity.

Libraries were built with 5' RACE. The run used an Illumina HiSeq 2500. A second 7 to 11 cycle PCR used a sample-barcoded 5' primer and a J-beta primer mix. Each TCR beta cDNA molecule received a unique molecular identifier from a template-switch 5' adaptor carrying 12 random nucleotides. Each sample yielded at least 3 million CDR3-containing paired-end reads. First-strand cDNA was synthesized from all RNA with the Mint cDNA synthesis kit, primed by a TRBC-specific oligonucleotide. All cDNA was treated with uracil-DNA glycosylase and then went through a first 18-cycle PCR with the universal primers M1SS and BC2_uni_R. On the authors' methods: For normalization, 1 million high-quality reads, each with a distinct molecular identifier, were randomly selected from each sample. Reads with shared molecular identifiers were discarded instead of being binned into consensus sequences. MiTCR, run with a Q25 quality threshold and the strictest error-elimination algorithm, handled CDR3 identification, clonotype clustering and error correction. A nonparametric unseen species model with Euler transformation was used to estimate lower-bound total TCR beta diversity. The raw public reads went through TCRdb reprocessing: fastp at Q25, MiXCR clone calling, in-frame beta chains kept. Here each entry gathers all rows of one CDR3 protein and keeps the most common genes and DNA. The V and J calls reflect TCRdb's pipeline rather than the authors' work. Here the sample has 1.5 million to 2 million distinct CDR3 sequences; 49% occur a single time. The ten largest clones represent 2% to 2.5% of the sample.

The source is a woman aged 40 to 50 in good health. The specimen sequenced was blood. The V and J genes are TRBV7-2 and TRBJ2-5; the D gene is perhaps TRBD2, from 6 matching bases. Read as DNA, the sequence is TGTGCCAGCAGCCCGCCCCGGGGACTGGAGACCCAGTACTTC. The translation is CASSPPRGLETQYF.